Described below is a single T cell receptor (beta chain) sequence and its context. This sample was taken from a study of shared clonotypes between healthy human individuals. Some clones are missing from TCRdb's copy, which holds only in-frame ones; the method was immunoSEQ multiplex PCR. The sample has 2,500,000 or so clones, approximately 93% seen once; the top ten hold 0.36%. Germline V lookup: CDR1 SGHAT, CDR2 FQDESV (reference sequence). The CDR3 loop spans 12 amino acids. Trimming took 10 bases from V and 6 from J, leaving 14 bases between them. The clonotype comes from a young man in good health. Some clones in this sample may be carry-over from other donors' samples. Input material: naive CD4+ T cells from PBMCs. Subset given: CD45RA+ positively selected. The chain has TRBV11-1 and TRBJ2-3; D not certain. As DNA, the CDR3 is TGTGCCACCCGTGGCCCCGGGGATACGCAGTATTTT. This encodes CATRGPGDTQYF.